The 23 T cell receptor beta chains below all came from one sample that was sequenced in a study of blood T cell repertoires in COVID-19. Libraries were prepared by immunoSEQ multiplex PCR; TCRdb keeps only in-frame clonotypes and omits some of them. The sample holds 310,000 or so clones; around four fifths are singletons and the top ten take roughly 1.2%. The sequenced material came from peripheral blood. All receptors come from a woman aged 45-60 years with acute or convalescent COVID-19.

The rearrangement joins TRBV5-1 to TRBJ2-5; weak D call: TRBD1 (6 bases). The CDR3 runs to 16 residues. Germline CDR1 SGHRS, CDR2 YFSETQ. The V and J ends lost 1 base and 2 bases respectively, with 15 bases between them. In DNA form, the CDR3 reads TGCGCCAGCAGCTTGAAGACAGGCAAGAGTCAAGAGACCCAGTACTTC. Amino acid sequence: CASSLKTGKSQETQYF.

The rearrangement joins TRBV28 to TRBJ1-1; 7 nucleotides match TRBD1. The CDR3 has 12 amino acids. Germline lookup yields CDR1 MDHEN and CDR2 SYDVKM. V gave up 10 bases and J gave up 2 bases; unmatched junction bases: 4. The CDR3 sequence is CAIGTVNTEAFF. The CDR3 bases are TGTGCCATCGGGACAGTCAACACTGAAGCTTTCTTT.

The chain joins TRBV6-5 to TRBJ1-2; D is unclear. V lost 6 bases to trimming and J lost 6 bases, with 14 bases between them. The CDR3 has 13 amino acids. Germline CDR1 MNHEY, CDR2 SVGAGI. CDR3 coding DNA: TGTGCCAGCAGGATACCCGGGGTCAATGGCTACACCTTC. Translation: CASRIPGVNGYTF.

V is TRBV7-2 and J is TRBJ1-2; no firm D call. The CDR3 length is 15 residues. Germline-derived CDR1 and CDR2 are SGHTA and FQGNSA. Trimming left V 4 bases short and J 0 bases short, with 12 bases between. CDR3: CASSYDVAANYGYTF. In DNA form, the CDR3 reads TGTGCCAGCAGCTACGATGTGGCAGCTAACTATGGCTACACCTTC.

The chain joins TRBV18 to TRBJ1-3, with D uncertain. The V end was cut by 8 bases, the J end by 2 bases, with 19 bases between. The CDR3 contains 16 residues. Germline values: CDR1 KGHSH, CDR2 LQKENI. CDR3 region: CASALMVTTAGNTIYF. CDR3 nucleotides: TGTGCCAGCGCGCTGATGGTGACTACGGCTGGAAACACCATATATTTT.

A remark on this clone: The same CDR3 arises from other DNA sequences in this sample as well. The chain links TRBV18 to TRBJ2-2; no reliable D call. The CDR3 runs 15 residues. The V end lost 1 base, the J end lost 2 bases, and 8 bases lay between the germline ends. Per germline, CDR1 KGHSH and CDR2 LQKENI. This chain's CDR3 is CASSPQAGNTGELFF. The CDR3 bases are TGTGCCAGCTCACCACAAGCAGGAAACACCGGGGAGCTGTTTTTT.

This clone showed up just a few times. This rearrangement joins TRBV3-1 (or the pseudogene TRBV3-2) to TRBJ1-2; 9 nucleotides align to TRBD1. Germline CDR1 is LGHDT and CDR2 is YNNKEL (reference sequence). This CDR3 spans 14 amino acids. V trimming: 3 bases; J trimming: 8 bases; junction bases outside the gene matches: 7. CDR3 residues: CASSQDRGVGGYTF. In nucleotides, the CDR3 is TGTGCCAGCAGCCAGGACAGGGGTGTAGGCGGCTACACCTTC.

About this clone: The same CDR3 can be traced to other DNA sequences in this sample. CDR3 residues: CASSSRTGTEAFF. The CDR3 DNA is TGTGCCAGCAGCTCACGCACGGGGACTGAAGCTTTCTTT. The chain uses TRBV7-2 and TRBJ1-1, with D unresolved. V was shortened by 4 bases and J by 5 bases, with 11 bases between the two germline ends. Germline lookup yields CDR1 SGHTA and CDR2 FQGNSA. The CDR3 has 13 residues.

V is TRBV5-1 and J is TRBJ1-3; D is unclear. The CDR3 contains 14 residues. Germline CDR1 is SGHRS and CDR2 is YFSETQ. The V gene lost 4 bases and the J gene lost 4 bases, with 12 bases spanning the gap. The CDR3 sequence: CASSPSEVGNTIYF. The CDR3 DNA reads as TGCGCCAGCAGCCCCAGCGAAGTGGGAAACACCATATATTTT. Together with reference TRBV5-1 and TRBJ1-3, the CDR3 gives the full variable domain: KAGVTQTPRYLIKTRGQQVTLSCSPISGHRSVSWYQQTPGQGLQFLFEYFSETQRNKGNFPGRFSGRQFSNSRSEMNVSTLELGDSALYLCASSPSEVGNTIYFGEGSWLTVV.

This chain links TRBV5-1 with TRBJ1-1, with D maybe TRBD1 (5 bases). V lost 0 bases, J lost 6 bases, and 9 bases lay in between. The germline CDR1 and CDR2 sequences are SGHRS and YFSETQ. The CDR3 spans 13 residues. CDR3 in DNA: TGCGCCAGCAGCTTGGGTGAAGGGGCTGAAGCTTTCTTT. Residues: CASSLGEGAEAFF.

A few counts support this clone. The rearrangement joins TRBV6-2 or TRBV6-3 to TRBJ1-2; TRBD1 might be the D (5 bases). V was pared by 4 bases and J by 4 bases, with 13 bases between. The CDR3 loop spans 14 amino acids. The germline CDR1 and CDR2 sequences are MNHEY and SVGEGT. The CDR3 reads CASSSGREVYGYTF. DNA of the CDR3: TGTGCCAGCAGTTCTGGCAGGGAGGTCTATGGCTACACCTTC.

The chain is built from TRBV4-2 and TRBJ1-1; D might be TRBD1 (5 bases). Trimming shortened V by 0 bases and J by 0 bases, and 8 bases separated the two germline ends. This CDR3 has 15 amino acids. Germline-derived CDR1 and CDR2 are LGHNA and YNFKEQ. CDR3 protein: CASSQDTGVNTEAFF. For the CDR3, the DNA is TGTGCCAGCAGCCAAGATACGGGGGTGAACACTGAAGCTTTCTTT.

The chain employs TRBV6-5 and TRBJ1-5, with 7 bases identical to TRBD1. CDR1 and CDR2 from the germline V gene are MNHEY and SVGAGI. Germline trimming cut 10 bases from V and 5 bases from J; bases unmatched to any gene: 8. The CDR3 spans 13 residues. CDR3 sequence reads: CAITDRVDQPQHF. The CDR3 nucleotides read TGTGCCATTACAGACAGGGTCGATCAGCCCCAGCATTTT.

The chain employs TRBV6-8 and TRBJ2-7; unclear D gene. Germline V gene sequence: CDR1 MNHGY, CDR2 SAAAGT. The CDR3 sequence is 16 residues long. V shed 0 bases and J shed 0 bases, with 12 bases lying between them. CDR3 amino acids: CASSYSPLPASYEQYV. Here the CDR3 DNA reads TGTGCCAGCAGTTACTCCCCACTACCTGCCTCCTACGAGCAGTACGTC.

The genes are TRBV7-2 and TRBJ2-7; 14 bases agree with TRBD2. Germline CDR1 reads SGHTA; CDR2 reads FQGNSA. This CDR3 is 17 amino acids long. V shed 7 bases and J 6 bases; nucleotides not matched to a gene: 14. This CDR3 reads CASTITGTSGGRGEQYF. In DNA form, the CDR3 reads TGTGCCAGCACCATTACCGGGACTAGCGGGGGTAGGGGCGAGCAGTACTTC.

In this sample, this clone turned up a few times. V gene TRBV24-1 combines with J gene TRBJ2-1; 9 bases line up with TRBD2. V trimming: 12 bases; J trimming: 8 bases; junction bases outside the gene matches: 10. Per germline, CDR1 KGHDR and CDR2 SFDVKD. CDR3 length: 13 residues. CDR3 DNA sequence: TGTGCCTCCCCTAAGAGCGGGGGGCATGAGCAGTTCTTC. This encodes CASPKSGGHEQFF.

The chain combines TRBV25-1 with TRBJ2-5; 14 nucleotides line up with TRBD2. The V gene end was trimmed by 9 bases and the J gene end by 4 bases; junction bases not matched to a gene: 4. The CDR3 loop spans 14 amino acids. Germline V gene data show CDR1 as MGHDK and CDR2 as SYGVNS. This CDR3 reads CASLGTSGGETQYF. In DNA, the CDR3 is TGTGCCAGTCTTGGGACTAGCGGGGGAGAGACCCAGTACTTC.

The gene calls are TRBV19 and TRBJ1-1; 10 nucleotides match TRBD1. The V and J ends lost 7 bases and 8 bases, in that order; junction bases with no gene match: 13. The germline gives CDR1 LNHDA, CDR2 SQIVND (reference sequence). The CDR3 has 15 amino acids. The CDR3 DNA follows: TGTGCCAGTACCCAGCCGGGACAGGGGACTCCCGAAGCTTTCTTT. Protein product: CASTQPGQGTPEAFF.

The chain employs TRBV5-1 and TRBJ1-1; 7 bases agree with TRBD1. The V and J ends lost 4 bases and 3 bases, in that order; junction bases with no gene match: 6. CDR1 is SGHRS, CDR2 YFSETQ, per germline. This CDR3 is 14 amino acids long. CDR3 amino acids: CASSLTGIYTEAFF. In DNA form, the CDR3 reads TGCGCCAGCAGCCTGACAGGGATATACACTGAAGCTTTCTTT.

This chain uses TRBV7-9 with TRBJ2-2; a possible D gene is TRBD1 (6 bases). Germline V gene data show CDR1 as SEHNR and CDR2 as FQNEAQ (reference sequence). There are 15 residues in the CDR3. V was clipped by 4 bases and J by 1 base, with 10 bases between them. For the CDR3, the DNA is TGTGCCAGCAGCTCCGGGACACTGAACACCGGGGAGCTGTTTTTT. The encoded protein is CASSSGTLNTGELFF.

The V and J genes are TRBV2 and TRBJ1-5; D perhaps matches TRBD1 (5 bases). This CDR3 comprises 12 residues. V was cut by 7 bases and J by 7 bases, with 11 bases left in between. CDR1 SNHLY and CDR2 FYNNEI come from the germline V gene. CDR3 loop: CASNQGDQPQHF. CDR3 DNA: TGTGCCAGCAACCAGGGTGACCAGCCCCAGCATTTT. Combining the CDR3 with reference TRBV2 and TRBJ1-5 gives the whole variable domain EPEVTQTPSHQVTQMGQEVILRCVPISNHLYFYWYRQILGQKVEFLVSFYNNEISEKSEIFDDQFSVERPDGSNFTLKIRSTKLEDSAMYFCASNQGDQPQHFGDGTRLSIL.

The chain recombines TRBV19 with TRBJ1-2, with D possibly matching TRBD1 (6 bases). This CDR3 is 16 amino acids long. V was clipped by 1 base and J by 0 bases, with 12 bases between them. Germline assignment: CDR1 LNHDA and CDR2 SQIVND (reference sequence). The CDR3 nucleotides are TGTGCCAGTAGTATAGGGGCAGGGGCCTCTAACTATGGCTACACCTTC. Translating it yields CASSIGAGASNYGYTF.

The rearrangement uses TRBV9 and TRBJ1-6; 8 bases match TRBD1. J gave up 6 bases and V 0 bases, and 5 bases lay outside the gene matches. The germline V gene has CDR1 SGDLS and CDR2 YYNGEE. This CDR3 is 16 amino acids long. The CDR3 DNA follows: TGTGCCAGCAGCGTAGATGGACAGGGAGTTAATTCACCCCTCCACTTT. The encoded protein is CASSVDGQGVNSPLHF.